The 23 T cell receptor beta chains given below trace back to one sample, sequenced in a study of T cell responses to AZD1222 COVID-19 vaccine. Produced via immunoSEQ multiplex PCR; TCRdb's table is partial and in-frame only. The sample shows 66,000 or so clones, 70% to 80% of them seen only once. Sample: peripheral blood, taken on day 0 of MenACWY control vaccination. These receptors were obtained from an adult in good health.

This clone was picked up a small number of times. The chain uses TRBV5-5 and TRBJ2-7, with 8 bases matching TRBD2. Germline trimming cut 2 bases from V and 7 bases from J; bases unmatched to any gene: 5. Germline CDR1 SGHKS, CDR2 YYEKEE (reference sequence). This CDR3 is 13 amino acids long. The CDR3 DNA follows: TGTGCCAGCAGCTTTGCGGGAGGTCGGGAGCAGTACTTC. It specifies CASSFAGGREQYF.

The chain carries TRBV2 and TRBJ1-5, with D unresolved. The V end lost 5 bases, the J end lost 3 bases, and 14 bases lay between the germline ends. This CDR3 contains 15 residues. The germline CDR1 and CDR2 sequences are SNHLY and FYNNEI. For the CDR3, the DNA is TGTGCCAGCAGTTTTTATGGACGGGTCAATCAGCCCCAGCATTTT. Translation gives CASSFYGRVNQPQHF.

The chain couples TRBV6-5 to TRBJ2-5, with 11 bases that match TRBD2. V dropped 2 bases and J dropped 3; count of bases not matched to a gene: 2. Germline assignment: CDR1 MNHEY and CDR2 SVGAGI. The CDR3 covers 15 residues. The chain's CDR3 is CASSYAGLAEETQYF. The CDR3 DNA is TGTGCCAGCAGTTACGCGGGACTAGCGGAAGAGACCCAGTACTTC.

The gene calls are TRBV6-5 and TRBJ2-7, with D perhaps matching TRBD1 (6 bases). Germline V CDR1 and CDR2: MNHEY, SVGAGI. Trimming pared 6 bases from V and 2 bases from J, leaving 11 bases between. The CDR3 is 13 residues long. The CDR3 is CASRGRGAYEQYF. The CDR3 DNA sequence: TGTGCCAGCAGGGGCAGGGGAGCCTACGAGCAGTACTTC.

The rearrangement links TRBV2 to TRBJ1-2; no clear D gene. This CDR3 has 13 residues. Trimming removed 2 bases at V and 8 bases at J, with 12 bases between. The germline gives CDR1 SNHLY, CDR2 FYNNEI. The CDR3 region has the DNA TGTGCCAGCAGTGAATCATACACGGGAGGCTACACCTTC. Residues: CASSESYTGGYTF.

The V gene is TRBV19, the J gene TRBJ1-2; TRBD1 might be the D (6 bases). V lost 5 bases and J 8 bases, leaving 18 bases between the germline ends. The CDR3 has 14 residues. Germline lookup yields CDR1 LNHDA and CDR2 SQIVND (reference sequence). The CDR3 bases are TGTGCCAGTAGTTACGGGGGCGGCCCTTCCGGCTACACCTTC. As protein: CASSYGGGPSGYTF. The variable domain in full, with the rest retrieved from reference TRBV19 and TRBJ1-2, is DGGITQSPKYLFRKEGQNVTLSCEQNLNHDAMYWYRQDPGQGLRLIYYSQIVNDFQKGDIAEGYSVSREKKESFPLTVTSAQKNPTAFYLCASSYGGGPSGYTFGSGTRLTVV.

V gene TRBV10-3 combines with J gene TRBJ1-5; unclear D gene. V was clipped by 3 bases and J by 0 bases, with 6 bases between them. This CDR3 region has 14 residues. Germline CDR1 is ENHRY and CDR2 is SYGVKD. CDR3 sequence (DNA): TGTGCCATCAGTGACAGAGATAGCAATCAGCCCCAGCATTTT. Translated: CAISDRDSNQPQHF.

This clone was observed once. The chain recombines TRBV19 with TRBJ2-3, with TRBD1 as a possible D gene (6 bases). The V gene's germline CDR1 is LNHDA and CDR2 SQIVND (reference sequence). CDR3 size: 18 residues. With 5 bases removed from V and 0 bases from J, the gap between germline ends came to 21 bases. The CDR3, as DNA: TGTGCCAGTAGTCCTACCTGGGGGCAGGGGATTAGCACAGATACGCAGTATTTT. Translating it yields CASSPTWGQGISTDTQYF.

The rearrangement joins TRBV19 to TRBJ1-4, with a weak D call TRBD1 (6 bases). Germline V lookup: CDR1 LNHDA, CDR2 SQIVND (reference sequence). The V end was cut by 6 bases, the J end by 6 bases, with 17 bases between. This CDR3 region has 15 residues. The CDR3 region has the DNA TGTGCCAGTAGGCCAAGAGGGGGGCGCGATGAAAAACTGTTTTTT. Protein product: CASRPRGGRDEKLFF.

This chain uses TRBV28 with TRBJ1-3; D is undetermined. The CDR3 extends over 14 amino acids. The germline V and J ends were trimmed by 4 bases and 3 bases, with 10 bases remaining between them. CDR1 is MDHEN and CDR2 is SYDVKM in the germline V gene. CDR3 in DNA: TGTGCCAGCAGTTCTCGGGCTGGTGGAAACACCATATATTTT. It encodes CASSSRAGGNTIYF.

This chain connects TRBV21-1 to TRBJ2-1; the table's D call TRBD2 went unverified against the DNA. TRBV21-1 is a documented pseudogene. The CDR3 is 15 residues long. The CDR3 bases are TGTGCCAGCAGCGACTGTCTAGCGGGGGGGGACGAGCAGTTCTTC. This codes for CASSDCLAGGDEQFF.

The V and J genes are TRBV7-9 and TRBJ1-5; D gene uncertain. The germline V gene has CDR1 SEHNR and CDR2 FQNEAQ (reference sequence). Deletions cut 5 bases from V and 4 bases from J, with 6 bases between. The CDR3 spans 12 residues. CDR3: CASSVVNQPQHF. The DNA for the CDR3 is TGTGCCAGCAGCGTCGTAAATCAGCCCCAGCATTTT.

This chain links TRBV2 with TRBJ2-7; 12 nucleotides line up with TRBD1. The germline V gene encodes CDR1 SNHLY and CDR2 FYNNEI. The V segment lost 9 bases and the J segment 7 bases; nucleotides outside the gene matches: 7. The CDR3 is made up of 13 amino acids. CDR3 sequence reads: CARAGQGAREQYF. CDR3 DNA: TGTGCCAGGGCGGGACAGGGGGCCCGGGAGCAGTACTTC. The full variable domain, rest sourced from reference TRBV2 and TRBJ2-7, is EPEVTQTPSHQVTQMGQEVILRCVPISNHLYFYWYRQILGQKVEFLVSFYNNEISEKSEIFDDQFSVERPDGSNFTLKIRSTKLEDSAMYFCARAGQGAREQYFGPGTRLTVT.

The sample holds one count of this clone. CDR3 nucleotide sequence: TGTGCCAGCAGCACCGGGACAGGGGGCGGAAATTCACCCCTCCACTTT. Its protein is CASSTGTGGGNSPLHF. This chain uses TRBV5-4 with TRBJ1-6, with 12 nucleotides matching TRBD1. The CDR3 is 16 amino acids. The germline V gene has CDR1 SGHNT and CDR2 YYREEE (reference sequence). With V trimmed by 4 bases and J by 7 bases, 6 bases remained unmatched. Based on the CDR3 plus reference TRBV5-4 and TRBJ1-6, the full variable domain is ETGVTQSPTHLIKTRGQQVTLRCSSQSGHNTVSWYQQALGQGPQFIFQYYREEENGRGNFPPRFSGLQFPNYSSELNVNALELDDSALYLCASSTGTGGGNSPLHFGNGTRLTVT.

This clone was seen more than once but under ten times. The CDR3 here is CAWRGTDRVIEAFF. The CDR3 DNA follows: TGTGCCTGGAGGGGAACGGACAGGGTAATTGAAGCTTTCTTT. The chain has TRBV30 and TRBJ1-1, with 8 bases lining up with TRBD1. The V and J ends lost 3 bases and 7 bases, in that order; junction bases with no gene match: 10. The CDR3 extends over 14 amino acids. The germline V gene has CDR1 GTSNPN and CDR2 SVGIG (reference sequence).

V is TRBV19 and J is TRBJ1-3, with D tentatively TRBD1 (5 bases). The CDR3 contains 16 residues. Germline assignment: CDR1 LNHDA and CDR2 SQIVND (reference sequence). V shed 5 bases and J shed 0 bases, with 14 bases lying between them. Written as DNA, the CDR3 is TGTGCCAGTAGTGGGGCGGCACCGAGCTCTGGAAACACCATATATTTT. Protein: CASSGAAPSSGNTIYF. The full variable domain, completed using reference TRBV19 and TRBJ1-3, is DGGITQSPKYLFRKEGQNVTLSCEQNLNHDAMYWYRQDPGQGLRLIYYSQIVNDFQKGDIAEGYSVSREKKESFPLTVTSAQKNPTAFYLCASSGAAPSSGNTIYFGEGSWLTVV.

The V and J genes are TRBV7-2 and TRBJ2-7; D ambiguous. This CDR3 contains 13 residues. V lost 3 bases and J 2 bases, leaving 8 bases between the germline ends. Germline V lookup: CDR1 SGHTA, CDR2 FQGNSA. The CDR3 sequence: CASSFRTPYEQYF. The CDR3 nucleotides are TGTGCCAGCAGCTTCCGAACCCCCTACGAGCAGTACTTC.

V is TRBV18 and J is TRBJ2-5; D ambiguous. The CDR3 extends over 13 amino acids. Germline loops: CDR1 KGHSH, CDR2 LQKENI. V gave up 3 bases and J gave up 2 bases, with 7 bases separating them. The CDR3 DNA is TGTGCCAGCTCACCGATATCTCAAGAGACCCAGTACTTC. The encoded protein is CASSPISQETQYF.

The chain employs TRBV6-5 and TRBJ2-3; 7 bases align to TRBD1. The J segment lost 2 bases and the V segment lost 2 bases, leaving 7 bases of the junction unmatched. Germline values: CDR1 MNHEY, CDR2 SVGAGI. This CDR3 region has 16 residues. This chain's CDR3 is CASSYDGTETTDTQYF. The CDR3 region has the DNA TGTGCCAGCAGTTACGACGGGACAGAAACCACAGATACGCAGTATTTT.

This clone was counted a single time. The chain carries TRBV3-1 (or the pseudogene TRBV3-2) and TRBJ1-2, with 10 bases aligning to TRBD1. Germline lookup yields CDR1 LGHDT and CDR2 YNNKEL (reference sequence). Losses at the gene ends were 4 bases for V and 2 bases for J; bases not matched to a gene: 4. The CDR3 is 15 amino acids. The CDR3 sequence: CASSPGQGRNYGYTF. In DNA, the CDR3 is TGTGCCAGCAGCCCGGGACAGGGGAGGAACTATGGCTACACCTTC.

The V call is TRBV6-5, the J call TRBJ2-7, with a possible D match to TRBD2 (5 bases). V dropped 0 bases and J dropped 2 bases, with 11 bases sitting between them. The germline CDR1 and CDR2 sequences are MNHEY and SVGAGI. This CDR3 is 15 amino acids long. The CDR3 coding sequence is TGTGCCAGCAGTTACTCGGCTGAGCGGCCCTACGAGCAGTACTTC. This encodes CASSYSAERPYEQYF.

The J gene is TRBJ1-1, the V gene TRBV6-5; TRBD1 is a possible D gene (6 bases). This CDR3 spans 13 amino acids. V lost 5 bases to trimming and J lost 3 bases, with 10 bases between them. Germline lookup yields CDR1 MNHEY and CDR2 SVGAGI. The CDR3 sequence is CASSHRVDTEAFF. The DNA of the CDR3 is TGTGCCAGCAGTCACAGGGTTGACACTGAAGCTTTCTTT.

V gene TRBV9 combines with J gene TRBJ2-6; D possibly corresponds to TRBD2 (5 bases). Germline values: CDR1 SGDLS, CDR2 YYNGEE. Trimming cost V 6 bases and J 3 bases, with 10 bases left between them. CDR3 length: 14 amino acids. CDR3 residues: CASTRGGGANVLTF. Written as DNA, the CDR3 is TGTGCCAGCACTCGGGGTGGTGGGGCCAACGTCCTGACTTTC.